The sequence of this T cell receptor beta chain was determined in a study of T cells in Graves' hyperthyroidism and ophthalmopathy (dated by TCRdb to about 2019). About the investigation overall: Peripheral blood samples were taken at initial diagnosis, before any treatment was given. To identify distinguishing TCR V-J signatures, a discovery cohort of 95 to 100 patients was used, comprising 43 with Graves' ophthalmopathy and approximately 57 with stable Graves' hyperthyroidism. An independent validation cohort of about 20 hyperthyroidism patients and 15 or so patients who later progressed to ophthalmopathy tested prospective prediction of ophthalmopathy. The 90 to 100 discovery patients were randomly divided into training and test sets at a 7:3 ratio. Thyroid tissue and blood T-cell repertoires from six Graves' hyperthyroidism patients were also compared in the study. Following sampling, methimazole starting at 30 mg daily was given to hyperthyroidism patients, and high-dose intravenous methylprednisolone was given to ophthalmopathy patients. According to the paper, TCR Vbeta CDR3 sequencing was carried out on approximately 140 peripheral blood samples, which came from 40 to 45 ophthalmopathy, around 74 hyperthyroidism and approximately 17 progressor patients. The paper's findings and limits, for the study overall: A model built on a 13 V-J signature distinguished ophthalmopathy from stable hyperthyroidism, reaching over 85% sensitivity and about 81% specificity in cross-validation and 80%/75% in testing. Most expanded thyroid clonotypes (frequency above 0.001) were also found in blood, which suggests that blood repertoires may mirror thyroid immune responses. During validation, the model predicted progression to ophthalmopathy a median of approximately 7 months ahead of onset, with almost 71% sensitivity and 72% to 80% specificity. Sample size was not statistically predetermined, and blinding of investigators to group allocation was not performed.

TCR beta CDR3 regions were amplified from RNA transcripts. The first round of RT-PCR for the TCR CDR3 was performed with the HTBI primer set and the Qiagen OneStep RT-PCR kit. A second multiplex PCR round built the libraries, followed by size selection and purification. The libraries were sequenced on an Illumina HiSeq2000 using paired-end 100 bp reads. The study's own analysis went as follows. SOAPnuke was used to process the raw data, throwing out any read that contained adapters or uncalled bases, had a mean Phred below 15, or lacked an exact constant-primer or identifier match. COPE v1.2.5 was used to merge the high-quality paired reads, and each unique nucleotide sequence was defined as a clonotype. MiTCR v1.1 was used to align the clonotypes against IMGT TRBV, TRBD and TRBJ reference segments. The analysis included only V-J combinations with a frequency above 0.0001, which together covered approximately 99% of the repertoires. The TCS score was defined as the ratio of F50 (clonal expansion) to E x V (chaos), calculated using BLOSUM62-based TCRdist between CDR3 peptides within each V-J. Welch's t-statistics and random forest reduced 500 to 650 V-J features to some 14, which were used in a naive Bayes classifier (R e1071). TCRdb trimmed public reads at Q25 via fastp, called clones via MiXCR and kept in-frame beta chains. Entries that share a CDR3 protein sequence are merged under the most common genes and DNA. TCRdb, not the authors, supplied the V and J calls. Recorded for this sample are fewer than 200,000 distinct CDR3 sequences; about a sixth of them occurred a single time. The top ten clonotypes cover roughly 30% of the sample.

Graves' hyperthyroidism was defined as stable when no progression to ophthalmopathy occurred over 18 months of follow-up. Hyperthyroidism patients were aged 18 to 65 years and newly diagnosed, with disease duration of less than 2 months. Any patient with an uncontrolled infection, another autoimmune disease, pregnancy or lactation was excluded. Diagnoses relied on clinical symptoms, serum thyroxine and TRAb, thyroid ultrasound and orbital computed tomography. Ficoll-Paque density gradient centrifugation was used to isolate PBMCs from 10 ml of fresh peripheral blood. Trizol reagent was used to extract total RNA, and RNA quality was then checked on an Agilent 2100 Bioanalyzer. The junction carries 17 bases between V and J, which are trimmed by 4 bases and 5 bases respectively. From the cysteine through the phenylalanine, the CDR3 covers 15 amino acids. The only DNA kept is the CDR3, 45 bases in frame from the first base. The germline V gene (reference sequence) gives CDR1 as SEHNR and CDR2 as FQNEAQ.

Many counts were recorded for this clonotype. The specificity of this receptor is unknown. Base qualities are not recorded, but no much larger clone differs from it by a single base. Sequencing was carried out using blood. The TCR comes from a woman aged 50 to 65 with Graves' hyperthyroidism. This chain is built from TRBV7-9 and TRBJ2-5; there is no confident call for the D gene. The DNA is as follows: TGTGCCAGCAGCTCCCAAGGCTCAGGTTCGGAGACCCAGTACTTC. It codes for CASSSQGSGSETQYF.